The rows below give T cell receptor beta chains drawn from one sample of a study of blood T cell repertoires in COVID-19. Assay used: immunoSEQ multiplex PCR; TCRdb lists only in-frame clones, some missing. The profile shows more than 300,000 clones, around 86% of them singletons. Sequenced sample: PBMCs or T cells enriched from blood (not recorded which). These receptors all come from a woman between 50 and 59 years old who had recovered from COVID-19. The CDR3 runs from the conserved cysteine through the conserved F or W. The D gene is left open where the match is weak. For some rows the clone size is stated as once, few or many, or as a class when expanded; others skip it.

D	V	size	J	CDR3	DNA
TRBD1	TRBV2	NA	TRBJ2-5	CASSGQGFETQYF	TGTGCCAGCAGCGGACAGGGCTTTGAGACCCAGTACTTC
TRBD1	TRBV27	NA	TRBJ1-6	CASSEGTGKRTSPLHF	TGTGCCAGCAGTGAGGGGACAGGGAAACGGACTTCACCCCTCCACTTT
TRBD2	TRBV4-1	NA	TRBJ2-7	CASSHGLGGEQYF	TGCGCCAGCAGCCACGGACTAGGAGGCGAGCAGTACTTC
NA	TRBV6-5	NA	TRBJ2-3	CASRRTSFSDTQYF	TGTGCCAGCAGGAGAACTAGTTTCAGTGATACGCAGTATTTT
NA	TRBV6-1	NA	TRBJ1-1	CASSELGEMNTEAFF	TGTGCCAGCAGTGAACTCGGGGAGATGAACACTGAAGCTTTCTTT
TRBD1	TRBV4-1	NA	TRBJ1-6	CASSNYQGDNSPLHF	TGCGCCAGCAGCAATTACCAGGGGGATAATTCACCCCTCCACTTT
NA	TRBV11-1	NA	TRBJ2-7	CASSSLDREQYF	TGTGCCAGCAGCTCCTTAGACAGGGAGCAGTACTTC
NA	TRBV27	NA	TRBJ1-1	CASTGGTEAFF	TGTGCCAGCACCGGCGGCACTGAAGCTTTCTTT
NA	TRBV7-2	NA	TRBJ1-1	CASSLAFSGTEAFF	TGTGCCAGCAGCTTAGCGTTCTCCGGCACTGAAGCTTTCTTT
NA	TRBV6-5	few	TRBJ1-3	CASSVGGGLGNTIYF	TGTGCCAGCTCGGTCGGGGGGGGGCTTGGAAACACCATATATTTT
TRBD1	TRBV3-1/TRBV3-2	once	TRBJ1-1	CASSRRVRGPNTEAFF	TGTGCCAGCAGCCGGCGGGTCAGGGGGCCGAACACTGAAGCTTTCTTT
TRBD1	TRBV3-1/TRBV3-2	NA	TRBJ2-7	CASSPPARQGEQYF	TGTGCCAGCAGCCCCCCCGCTCGACAGGGAGAGCAGTACTTC
NA	TRBV13	NA	TRBJ2-4	CASSYTKNIQYF	TGTGCCAGCAGCTATACCAAAAACATTCAGTACTTC
TRBD1	TRBV5-1	NA	TRBJ1-1	CASSLGGDSTEAFF	TGCGCCAGCAGCTTGGGCGGGGACAGCACTGAAGCTTTCTTT
NA	TRBV6-5	NA	TRBJ2-3	CASSPDRTMTDTQYF	TGTGCCAGCAGTCCCGACAGGACAATGACAGATACGCAGTATTTT
NA	TRBV6-5	NA	TRBJ1-2	CAANRGESYGYTF	TGTGCCGCCAATCGGGGGGAGAGCTATGGCTACACCTTC
NA	TRBV7-2	NA	TRBJ2-1	CASSDGQPNEQFF	TGTGCCAGCAGCGACGGACAGCCTAATGAGCAGTTCTTC
NA	TRBV5-1	NA	TRBJ1-1	CASSLGLEAFF	TGCGCCAGCAGCTTGGGGCTCGAAGCTTTCTTT
NA	TRBV20-1	NA	TRBJ2-3	CSAPKTDTQYF	TGCAGTGCTCCTAAAACAGATACGCAGTATTTT
NA	TRBV5-4	NA	TRBJ2-7	CASSPTPLRSSYEQYF	TGTGCCAGCAGCCCTACCCCCCTTCGAAGCTCCTACGAGCAGTACTTC
TRBD1	TRBV6-5	few	TRBJ1-1	CASMDRGRTEAFF	TGTGCCAGCATGGACAGGGGCCGCACTGAAGCTTTCTTT
NA	TRBV7-3	NA	TRBJ2-7	CASSPTVAAGEQYF	TGTGCCAGCAGCCCCACGGTAGCCGCGGGGGAGCAGTACTTC
NA	TRBV30	NA	TRBJ1-6	CAWRTANDSPLHF	TGTGCCTGGAGGACAGCTAACGATTCACCCCTCCACTTT
TRBD1	TRBV11-1	NA	TRBJ2-3	CASSLAGQGIVTDTQYF	TGTGCCAGCAGCTTAGCGGGACAGGGGATTGTGACAGATACGCAGTATTTT
NA	TRBV5-8	few	TRBJ2-3	CASSLLTDTQYF	TGTGCCAGCAGCTTACTCACAGATACGCAGTATTTT
NA	TRBV5-8	once	TRBJ1-5	CASSLGTYSNQPQHF	TGTGCCAGCAGCTTGGGAACCTATAGCAATCAGCCCCAGCATTTT
NA	TRBV30	NA	TRBJ2-7	CAWSVGRGFEQYF	TGTGCCTGGAGTGTTGGCAGGGGTTTCGAGCAGTACTTC
TRBD1	TRBV19	NA	TRBJ1-2	CASLGGDRGYGYTF	TGTGCCTCCCTAGGGGGGGACAGGGGTTATGGCTACACCTTC
NA	TRBV11-2	NA	TRBJ2-3	CASNTVRGGGTDTQYF	TGTGCCAGCAACACAGTAAGGGGGGGAGGCACAGATACGCAGTATTTT
NA	TRBV6-5	NA	TRBJ1-2	CASSLGRGPYGYTF	TGTGCCAGCAGTTTGGGGAGGGGCCCTTATGGCTACACCTTC
TRBD1	TRBV5-1	NA	TRBJ2-1	CASSLLAGQGNEQFF	TGCGCCAGCAGCTTGCTTGCGGGACAGGGGAATGAGCAGTTCTTC
TRBD1	TRBV30	NA	TRBJ1-6	CAWTRQGGNSPLHF	TGTGCCTGGACCCGACAGGGTGGGAATTCACCCCTCCACTTT
TRBD2	TRBV4-2	NA	TRBJ2-1	CASSQDTSTSGRNEQFF	TGTGCCAGCAGCCAAGATACCAGCACTAGCGGACGCAATGAGCAGTTCTTC
NA	TRBV7-8	NA	TRBJ2-3	CASSEPVLDTQYF	TGTGCCAGCAGCGAACCGGTATTGGATACGCAGTATTTT
NA	TRBV6-4	NA	TRBJ1-5	CASGRQPQHF	TGTGCCAGCGGCAGGCAGCCCCAGCATTTT
TRBD1	TRBV10-3	NA	TRBJ1-2	CAISLDREGYTF	TGTGCCATCAGTCTAGACAGGGAAGGCTACACCTTC
TRBD1	TRBV7-8	NA	TRBJ1-1	CASSLGPGQGAPRTEAFF	TGTGCCAGCAGCTTAGGTCCCGGACAGGGGGCCCCTCGAACTGAAGCTTTCTTT
NA	TRBV27	NA	TRBJ1-2	CASSLSSPASAYGYTF	TGTGCCAGCAGTTTATCGAGTCCAGCCAGCGCCTATGGCTACACCTTC
NA	TRBV6-5	NA	TRBJ1-2	CASSYSESNYGYTF	TGTGCCAGCAGTTACTCGGAGTCGAACTATGGCTACACCTTC
TRBD1	TRBV11-1	NA	TRBJ1-2	CASSARQGGNYGYTF	TGTGCCAGCAGCGCTAGACAGGGAGGAAACTATGGCTACACCTTC
TRBD2	TRBV5-1	NA	TRBJ2-3	CASSPPIAGDTDTQYF	TGCGCCAGCAGCCCGCCTATCGCGGGGGACACAGATACGCAGTATTTT
NA	TRBV11-2	NA	TRBJ2-7	CASSLDRGYYEQYF	TGTGCCAGCAGCTTAGACAGGGGTTACTACGAGCAGTACTTC
NA	TRBV18	NA	TRBJ2-5	CTSSPGRVGETQYF	TGTACCAGCTCACCGGGCAGGGTTGGAGAGACCCAGTACTTC